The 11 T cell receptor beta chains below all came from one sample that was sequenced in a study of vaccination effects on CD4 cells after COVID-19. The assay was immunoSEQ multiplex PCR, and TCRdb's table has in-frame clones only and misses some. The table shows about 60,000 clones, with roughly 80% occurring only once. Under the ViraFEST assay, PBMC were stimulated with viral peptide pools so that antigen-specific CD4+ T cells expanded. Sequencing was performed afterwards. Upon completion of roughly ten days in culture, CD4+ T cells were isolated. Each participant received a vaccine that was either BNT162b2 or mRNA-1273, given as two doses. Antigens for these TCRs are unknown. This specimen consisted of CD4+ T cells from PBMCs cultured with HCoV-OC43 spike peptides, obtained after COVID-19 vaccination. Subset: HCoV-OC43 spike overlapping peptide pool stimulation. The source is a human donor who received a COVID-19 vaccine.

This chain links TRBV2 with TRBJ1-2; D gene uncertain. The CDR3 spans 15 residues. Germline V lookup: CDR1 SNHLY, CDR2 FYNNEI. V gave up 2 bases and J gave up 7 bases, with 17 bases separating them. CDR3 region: CASSERPSDLGGYTF. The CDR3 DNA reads TGTGCCAGCAGTGAAAGACCGTCAGATTTAGGTGGCTACACCTTC.

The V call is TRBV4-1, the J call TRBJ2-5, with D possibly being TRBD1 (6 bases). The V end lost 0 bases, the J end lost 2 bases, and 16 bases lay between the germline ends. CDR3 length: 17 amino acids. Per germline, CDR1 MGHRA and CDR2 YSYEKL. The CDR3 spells CASSQDPFQGPQETQYF. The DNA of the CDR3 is TGCGCCAGCAGCCAAGATCCCTTTCAGGGGCCTCAAGAGACCCAGTACTTC.

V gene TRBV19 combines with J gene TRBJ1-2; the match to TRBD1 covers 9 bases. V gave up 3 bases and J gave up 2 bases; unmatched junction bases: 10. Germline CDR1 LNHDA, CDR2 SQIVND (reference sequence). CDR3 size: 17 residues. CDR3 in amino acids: CASSMLGRDRANYGYTF. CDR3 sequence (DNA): TGTGCCAGTAGTATGTTGGGAAGGGACAGGGCGAACTATGGCTACACCTTC.

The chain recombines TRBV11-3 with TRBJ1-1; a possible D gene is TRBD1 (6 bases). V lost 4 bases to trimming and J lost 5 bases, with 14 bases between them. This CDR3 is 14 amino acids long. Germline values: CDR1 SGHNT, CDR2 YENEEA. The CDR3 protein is CASSSLDRGTEAFF. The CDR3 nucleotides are TGTGCCAGCAGCTCCCTGGACAGAGGAACTGAAGCTTTCTTT.

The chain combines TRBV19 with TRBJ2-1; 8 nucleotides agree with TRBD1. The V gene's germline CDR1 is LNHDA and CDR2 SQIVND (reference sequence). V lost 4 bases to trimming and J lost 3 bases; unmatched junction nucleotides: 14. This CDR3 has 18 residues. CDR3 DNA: TGTGCCAGTAGTACAACCGGGACAGGTAATTACGTCTACAATGAGCAGTTCTTC. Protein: CASSTTGTGNYVYNEQFF. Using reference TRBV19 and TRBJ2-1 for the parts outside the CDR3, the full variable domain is DGGITQSPKYLFRKEGQNVTLSCEQNLNHDAMYWYRQDPGQGLRLIYYSQIVNDFQKGDIAEGYSVSREKKESFPLTVTSAQKNPTAFYLCASSTTGTGNYVYNEQFFGPGTRLTVL.

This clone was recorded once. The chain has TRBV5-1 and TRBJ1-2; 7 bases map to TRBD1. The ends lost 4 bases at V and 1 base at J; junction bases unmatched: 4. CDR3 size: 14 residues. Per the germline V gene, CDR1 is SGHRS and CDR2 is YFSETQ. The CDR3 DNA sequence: TGCGCCAGCAGCCACGACAGGGTTAACTATGGCTACACCTTC. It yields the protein CASSHDRVNYGYTF.

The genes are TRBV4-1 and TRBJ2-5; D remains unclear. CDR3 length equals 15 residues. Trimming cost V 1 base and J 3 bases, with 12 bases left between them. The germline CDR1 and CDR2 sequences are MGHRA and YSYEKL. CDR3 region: CASSQVTRLEETQYF. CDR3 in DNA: TGCGCCAGCAGCCAAGTCACCAGACTCGAAGAGACCCAGTACTTC.

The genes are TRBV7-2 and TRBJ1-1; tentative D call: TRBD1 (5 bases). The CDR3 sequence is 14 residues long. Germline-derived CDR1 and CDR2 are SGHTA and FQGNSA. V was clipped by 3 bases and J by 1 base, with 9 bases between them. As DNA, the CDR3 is TGTGCCAGCAGCTTGGGGCGATGGAACACTGAAGCTTTCTTT. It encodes CASSLGRWNTEAFF.

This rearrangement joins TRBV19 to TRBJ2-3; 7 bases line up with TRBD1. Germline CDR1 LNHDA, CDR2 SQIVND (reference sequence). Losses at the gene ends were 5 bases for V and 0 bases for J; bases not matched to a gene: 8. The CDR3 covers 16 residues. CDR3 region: CASSFRGLGSTDTQYF. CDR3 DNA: TGTGCCAGTAGTTTTAGGGGGCTTGGTAGCACAGATACGCAGTATTTT.

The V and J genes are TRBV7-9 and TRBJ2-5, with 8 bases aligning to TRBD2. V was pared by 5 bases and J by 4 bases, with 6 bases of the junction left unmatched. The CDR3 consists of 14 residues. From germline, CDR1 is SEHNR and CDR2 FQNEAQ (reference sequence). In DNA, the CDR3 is TGTGCCAGCAGCCCTGGGACTAGTGGAGAGACCCAGTACTTC. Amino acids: CASSPGTSGETQYF.

For the CDR3, the DNA is TGTGCCACCCAGGAGGGGGTTAATAGCAATCAGCCCCAGCATTTT. Its protein is CATQEGVNSNQPQHF. This chain connects TRBV2 to TRBJ1-5; D perhaps matches TRBD1 (6 bases). Trimming removed 10 bases from V and 0 bases from J, with 16 bases in between. CDR3 length: 15 residues. The V gene's germline CDR1 is SNHLY and CDR2 FYNNEI.